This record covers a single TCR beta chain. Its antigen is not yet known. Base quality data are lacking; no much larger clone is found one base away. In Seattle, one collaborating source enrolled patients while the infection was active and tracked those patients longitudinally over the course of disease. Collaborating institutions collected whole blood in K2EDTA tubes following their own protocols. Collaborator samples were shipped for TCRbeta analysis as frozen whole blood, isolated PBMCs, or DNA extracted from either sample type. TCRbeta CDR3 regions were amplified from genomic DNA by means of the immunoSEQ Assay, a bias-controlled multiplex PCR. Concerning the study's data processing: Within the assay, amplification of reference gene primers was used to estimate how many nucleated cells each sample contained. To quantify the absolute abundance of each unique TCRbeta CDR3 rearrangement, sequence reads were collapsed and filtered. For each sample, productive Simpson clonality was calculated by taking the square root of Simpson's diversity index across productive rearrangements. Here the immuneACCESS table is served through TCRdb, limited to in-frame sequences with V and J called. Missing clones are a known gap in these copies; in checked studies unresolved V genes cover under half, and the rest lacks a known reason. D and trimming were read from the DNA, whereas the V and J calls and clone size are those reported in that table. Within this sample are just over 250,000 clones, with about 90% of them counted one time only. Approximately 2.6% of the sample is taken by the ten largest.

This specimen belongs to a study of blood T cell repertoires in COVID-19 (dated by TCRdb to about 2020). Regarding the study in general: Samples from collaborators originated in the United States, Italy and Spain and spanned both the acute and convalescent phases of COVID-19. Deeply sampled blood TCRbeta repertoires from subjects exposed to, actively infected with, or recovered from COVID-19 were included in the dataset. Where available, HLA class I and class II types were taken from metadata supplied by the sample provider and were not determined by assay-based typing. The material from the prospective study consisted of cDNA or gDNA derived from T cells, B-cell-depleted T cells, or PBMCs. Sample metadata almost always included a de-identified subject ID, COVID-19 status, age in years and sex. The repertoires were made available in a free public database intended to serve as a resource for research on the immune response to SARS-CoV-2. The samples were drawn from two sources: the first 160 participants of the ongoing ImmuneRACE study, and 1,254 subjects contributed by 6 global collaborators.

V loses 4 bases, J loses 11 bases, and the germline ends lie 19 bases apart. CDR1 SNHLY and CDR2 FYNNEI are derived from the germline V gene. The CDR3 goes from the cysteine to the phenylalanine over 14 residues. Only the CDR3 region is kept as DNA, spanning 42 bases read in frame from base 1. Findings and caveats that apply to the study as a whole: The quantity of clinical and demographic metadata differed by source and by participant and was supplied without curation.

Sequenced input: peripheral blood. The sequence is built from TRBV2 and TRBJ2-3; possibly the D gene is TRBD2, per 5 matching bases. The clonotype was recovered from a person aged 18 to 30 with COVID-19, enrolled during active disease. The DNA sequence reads TGTGCCAGCAGTGCAAATTCCCTCTCCGGGATGCAGTATTTT. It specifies CASSANSLSGMQYF.